This T cell receptor beta chain was obtained from a study of blood T cell repertoires in COVID-19. TCRdb's table, derived via immunoSEQ multiplex PCR, lists solely in-frame clones and lacks some. Of about 88,000 clones listed, roughly 84% are singletons. The CDR3 is made up of 15 amino acids. With 0 bases clipped from V and 9 bases from J, the junction kept 3 bases outside the gene matches. In germline, CDR1 is LGHNA, CDR2 YSLEER. J is TRBJ2-1 and V is TRBV4-3; 12 bases agree with TRBD2. The sample taken for sequencing was peripheral blood. The sequence came from a woman in her 70s with acute or convalescent COVID-19. The CDR3 sequence is CASSQERTSGIEQFF. The CDR3 bases are TGCGCCAGCAGCCAAGAAAGGACTAGCGGGATTGAGCAGTTCTTC.